This TCR beta chain was captured by sequencing in a study of blood T cell repertoires in COVID-19. For the study at large: The cDNA or gDNA used as material had been derived from T cells, B-cell-depleted T cells, or PBMCs.

Some clones are missing from TCRdb's copy, which holds only in-frame ones; the method was immunoSEQ multiplex PCR. The repertoire has some 180,000 clones, roughly 80% of them found once; the top ten carry over 13%. This CDR3 has 15 amino acids. Trimming took 3 bases from V and 9 from J; bases not matched to a gene: 8. CDR1 is MDHEN, CDR2 SYDVKM, per germline. Material: PBMCs or T cells enriched from blood (not recorded which). This receptor was obtained from a man aged 55-75 years who had been exposed to COVID-19. This chain connects TRBV28 to TRBJ2-1; 10 bases line up with TRBD1. Here the CDR3 reads CASSFHRTGGIEQFF. The DNA of the CDR3 is TGTGCCAGCAGTTTTCACCGGACAGGGGGTATTGAGCAGTTCTTC.